The 30 T cell receptor beta chains given below trace back to one sample, sequenced in a study of blood T cells in healthy people across ages. Through a sample-barcoded 5' primer and a J-beta primer mix, a second PCR was run for about 7 to 12 cycles. TCRdb analysed the 5' RACE reads with MiXCR anew, one entry per CDR3 protein. The table has about 1.4 million distinct CDR3 sequences, approximately 59% seen once. Specimen: blood. These receptors all come from a man between 18 and 29 years old in good health.

The gene calls are TRBV4-2 and TRBJ2-5; D is unclear. The J call may not be correct, given that the DNA end is closer to TRBJ2-7. Germline values: CDR1 LGHNA, CDR2 YNFKEQ. The CDR3 sequence is 15 residues long. DNA for the CDR3: TGTGCCAGCAGCCCTACGTCATCCAGCTCCTACGAGCAGTACTTC. Its translation is CASSPTSSSSYEQYF.

A word on this clonotype: One end of the junction does not line up with germline, which may come from a read error. This chain uses TRBV19 with TRBJ1-5; D ambiguous. Germline V CDR1 and CDR2: LNHDA, SQIVND (reference sequence). The CDR3 has 14 amino acids. CDR3 sequence: CASSTRSSSQPQHF. CDR3 sequence (DNA): TGTGCCAGTAGTACGAGGAGTAGCAGTCAGCCCCAGCATTTT. Drawing the rest from reference TRBV19 and TRBJ1-5, the complete variable domain is DGGITQSPKYLFRKEGQNVTLSCEQNLNHDAMYWYRQDPGQGLRLIYYSQIVNDFQKGDIAEGYSVSREKKESFPLTVTSAQKNPTAFYLCASSTRSSSQPQHFGDGTRLSIL.

This clonotype occurred a few times. The rearrangement uses TRBV10-3 and TRBJ2-4; 9 bases map to TRBD1. The V gene's germline CDR1 is ENHRY and CDR2 SYGVKD. The CDR3 totals 12 residues. V gave up 5 bases and J gave up 15 bases; unmatched junction bases: 8. CDR3 amino acids: CAISPDRGKRYF. In nucleotides, the CDR3 is TGTGCCATCAGTCCGGACAGGGGTAAGCGGTACTTC.

The CDR3 region is CASRSQTSGGTDTQYF. The CDR3 DNA reads as TGTGCCAGCAGGAGCCAGACTAGCGGGGGAACGGATACGCAGTATTTT. The chain joins TRBV6-6 to TRBJ2-3; 12 bases line up with TRBD2. After removal of 6 bases from V and 6 bases from J, the junction contained 10 bases not matched to a gene. The CDR3 length is 16 residues. Germline assignment: CDR1 MNHNY and CDR2 SVGAGI (reference sequence).

This clonotype turned up a few times. In DNA, the CDR3 is TGTGCCAGCAGCTTAGGTGGGCATATCTACGAGCAGTACTTC. This encodes CASSLGGHIYEQYF. This rearrangement joins TRBV7-2 to TRBJ2-7; D call uncertain. V was cut by 1 base and J by 3 bases, with 10 bases left in between. Germline CDR1 is SGHTA and CDR2 is FQGNSA. The CDR3 totals 14 residues.

The chain carries TRBV5-1 and TRBJ2-1, with 8 nucleotides matching TRBD1. Germline CDR1 is SGHRS and CDR2 is YFSETQ. V trimming: 3 bases; J trimming: 8 bases; junction bases outside the gene matches: 7. This CDR3 contains 14 residues. The CDR3 reads CASSSDDRGYEQFF. CDR3 sequence (DNA): TGCGCCAGCAGCTCTGACGACAGGGGCTATGAGCAGTTCTTC. The full variable domain, in which reference TRBV5-1 and TRBJ2-1 provide the parts outside the CDR3, is KAGVTQTPRYLIKTRGQQVTLSCSPISGHRSVSWYQQTPGQGLQFLFEYFSETQRNKGNFPGRFSGRQFSNSRSEMNVSTLELGDSALYLCASSSDDRGYEQFFGPGTRLTVL.

This chain joins TRBV6-2 or TRBV6-3 and TRBJ2-3; maybe TRBD2 (6 bases). The germline gives CDR1 MNHEY, CDR2 SVGEGT. V lost 2 bases to trimming and J lost 13 bases, with 13 bases between them. CDR3 length: 12 residues. This CDR3 is CASSYGGAREYF. In DNA, the CDR3 is TGTGCCAGCAGTTACGGCGGGGCCAGGGAGTATTTT.

This clonotype was seen a handful of times. The rearrangement joins TRBV6-2 or TRBV6-3 to TRBJ1-5; TRBD1 aligns across 7 bases. CDR1 is MNHEY, CDR2 SVGEGT, per germline. V shed 5 bases, J shed 3 bases, and the junction held 7 bases outside the gene matches. The CDR3 totals 15 residues. CDR3 coding DNA: TGTGCCAGCAGTACCGGACAGGCTGACAATCAGCCCCAGCATTTT. Its protein is CASSTGQADNQPQHF.

This clonotype showed up just once. This chain joins TRBV11-1 and TRBJ2-7; 12 bases are a match to TRBD2. The CDR3 has 16 amino acids. V was clipped by 5 bases and J by 3 bases; unmatched bases: 8. The germline V gene encodes CDR1 SGHAT and CDR2 FQDESV (reference sequence). The CDR3 is CASSPRLAGVVYEQYF. CDR3 sequence (DNA): TGTGCCAGCAGCCCGAGACTAGCGGGAGTTGTCTACGAGCAGTACTTC.

The chain carries TRBV29-1 and TRBJ1-2; tentative D call: TRBD1 (6 bases). This CDR3 region has 12 residues. Trimming removed 6 bases from V and 8 bases from J, with 16 bases in between. Germline values: CDR1 SQVTM, CDR2 ANQGSEA. The CDR3 bases are TGCAGCGTAGAGGACAGCACCACGGGCTACACCTTC. Translated: CSVEDSTTGYTF.

A single count supports this clonotype. V usage is TRBV3-1 and J usage is TRBJ1-6; no definite D call. The V and J ends lost 3 bases and 0 bases respectively, with 9 bases between them. The CDR3 length is 16 residues. In germline, CDR1 is LGHDT, CDR2 YNNKEL (reference sequence). The CDR3 DNA follows: TGTGCCAGCAGCCAGGTGGTGGACTCCTATAATTCACCCCTCCACTTT. Amino acid sequence: CASSQVVDSYNSPLHF. Drawing the rest from reference TRBV3-1 and TRBJ1-6, the complete variable domain is DTAVSQTPKYLVTQMGNDKSIKCEQNLGHDTMYWYKQDSKKFLKIMFSYNNKELIINETVPNRFSPKSPDKAHLNLHINSLELGDSAVYFCASSQVVDSYNSPLHFGNGTRLTVT.

The chain carries TRBV20-1 and TRBJ2-1; 8 bases line up with TRBD1. Germline values: CDR1 DFQATT, CDR2 SNEGSKA (reference sequence). V gave up 7 bases and J gave up 0 bases; unmatched junction bases: 2. The CDR3 spans 13 residues. The CDR3 coding sequence is TGCAGTGGTGACAGGGGCTCCTACAATGAGCAGTTCTTC. Its translation: CSGDRGSYNEQFF.

V usage is TRBV5-1 and J usage is TRBJ2-3; 7 positions match TRBD2. This CDR3 has 16 amino acids. CDR1 SGHRS and CDR2 YFSETQ come from the germline V gene. The J segment lost 0 bases and the V segment lost 4 bases, leaving 8 bases of the junction unmatched. The CDR3 loop reads CASSIIAGTSTDTQYF. CDR3 coding DNA: TGCGCCAGCAGCATTATAGCGGGTACGAGCACAGATACGCAGTATTTT.

The chain has TRBV7-9 and TRBJ2-7; 7 positions match TRBD1. Per the germline V gene, CDR1 is SEHNR and CDR2 is FQNEAQ (reference sequence). CDR3 length equals 11 residues. The CDR3 nucleotides read TGTGCGACAGGGCGGGTCTACGAGCAGTACTTC. It codes for CATGRVYEQYF.

A word on this clonotype: A junction end diverges from the germline sequence, so it may reflect a read error. The chain employs TRBV7-9 and TRBJ2-4; TRBD2 might be the D (6 bases). The J call could be wrong; TRBJ2-7 is a better fit for the DNA end. Germline V gene sequence: CDR1 SEHNR, CDR2 FQNEAQ (reference sequence). CDR3 length: 14 residues. CDR3 region: CAGSFSNGEDEQYF. The CDR3 nucleotides are TGTGCCGGCAGCTTCAGTAACGGGGAGGACGAGCAGTACTTC.

This clonotype was observed a handful of times. The V gene is TRBV12-3 or TRBV12-4, the J gene TRBJ2-4, with D possibly being TRBD1 or TRBD2 (5 bases each). CDR3 length: 17 residues. Trimming stripped 6 bases from V and 0 bases from J, with 18 bases between. The CDR3 DNA sequence: TGTGCCAGCAGAGCTGGGGTAGGGACCCTAGCCAAAAACATTCAGTACTTC. This gives the protein CASRAGVGTLAKNIQYF.

The chain combines TRBV29-1 with TRBJ2-7, with 10 bases aligning to TRBD1. Germline-derived CDR1 and CDR2 are SQVTM and ANQGSEA. The V segment lost 7 bases and the J segment 7 bases; nucleotides outside the gene matches: 13. The CDR3 runs 14 residues. CDR3 coding DNA: TGCAGCGCTGGGCAGACAGGGGGCGGGAATGAGCAGTACTTC. Encoded protein: CSAGQTGGGNEQYF.

The chain couples TRBV4-2 to TRBJ2-5; 7 bases align to TRBD1. V shed 6 bases, J shed 4 bases, and the junction held 8 bases outside the gene matches. The length of the CDR3 is 14 residues. Germline CDR1 and CDR2: LGHNA and YNFKEQ. As DNA, the CDR3 is TGTGCCAGCAGGGACGACAGGGCGGGAGAGACCCAGTACTTC. This encodes CASRDDRAGETQYF.

There are a few counts of this clonotype. The chain is built from TRBV25-1 and TRBJ2-1; 7 bases are a match to TRBD1. The J call may be mistaken, given a closer DNA end match to TRBJ2-7. Looked up from germline, CDR1 is MGHDK and CDR2 is SYGVNS. The CDR3 spans 17 residues. The CDR3 DNA reads TGTGCCAGCAGTGAAACGGTCCATGGACAGGCAGGGAATGAGCAGTACTTC. This sequence encodes CASSETVHGQAGNEQYF.

The genes are TRBV19 and TRBJ2-2; D unresolved. Trimming removed 6 bases from V and 2 bases from J, with 16 bases in between. Germline V CDR1 and CDR2: LNHDA, SQIVND (reference sequence). The CDR3 runs 16 residues. Written as DNA, the CDR3 is TGTGCCAGTAGCGATTACGCTGGTCGAAACACCGGGGAGCTGTTTTTT. Protein: CASSDYAGRNTGELFF. Combining the CDR3 with reference TRBV19 and TRBJ2-2 gives the whole variable domain DGGITQSPKYLFRKEGQNVTLSCEQNLNHDAMYWYRQDPGQGLRLIYYSQIVNDFQKGDIAEGYSVSREKKESFPLTVTSAQKNPTAFYLCASSDYAGRNTGELFFGEGSRLTVL.

This clonotype occurred a few times. The chain carries TRBV20-1 and TRBJ2-7; TRBD2 agrees at 7 bases. CDR1 and CDR2 from the germline V gene are DFQATT and SNEGSKA (reference sequence). The V and J ends lost 0 bases and 0 bases, in that order; junction bases with no gene match: 8. The CDR3 loop spans 16 amino acids. The CDR3 sequence: CSARDREGRSSYEQYF. The DNA of the CDR3 is TGCAGTGCTAGAGATAGGGAGGGGAGAAGCTCCTACGAGCAGTACTTC.

The J gene is TRBJ2-5, the V gene TRBV29-1; D is possibly TRBD1 (6 bases). V was shortened by 4 bases and J by 3 bases, with 12 bases between the two germline ends. The CDR3 runs to 13 residues. Germline CDR1 and CDR2: SQVTM and ANQGSEA. The chain's CDR3 is CSVGPQGEETQYF. CDR3 DNA: TGCAGCGTTGGGCCACAGGGAGAAGAGACCCAGTACTTC.

This rearrangement joins TRBV5-1 to TRBJ2-3, with D perhaps being TRBD1 or TRBD2 (6 bases each). The V end was cut by 0 bases, the J end by 3 bases, with 14 bases between. Germline values: CDR1 SGHRS, CDR2 YFSETQ. CDR3 length: 16 amino acids. The CDR3 region is CASSLVDQGRTDTQYF. CDR3 nucleotides: TGCGCCAGCAGCTTGGTGGACCAGGGGAGGACAGATACGCAGTATTTT.

This clonotype was observed a handful of times. The gene calls are TRBV20-1 and TRBJ2-7; 7 positions agree with TRBD1. In germline, CDR1 is DFQATT, CDR2 SNEGSKA (reference sequence). Germline trimming cut 5 bases from V and 3 bases from J; bases unmatched to any gene: 7. The length of the CDR3 is 13 residues. The chain's CDR3 is CSAQNRDSYEQYF. DNA for the CDR3: TGCAGTGCTCAAAACCGGGACAGCTACGAGCAGTACTTC.

The chain has TRBV5-1 and TRBJ1-1; perhaps TRBD1 as D (5 bases). V gave up 7 bases and J gave up 0 bases, with 16 bases separating them. The V gene's germline CDR1 is SGHRS and CDR2 YFSETQ. There are 15 residues in the CDR3. The CDR3 loop is CASSPGTPMNTEAFF. The CDR3 bases are TGCGCCAGCTCCCCCGGGACGCCTATGAACACTGAAGCTTTCTTT.

The chain recombines TRBV20-1 with TRBJ1-1, with D perhaps matching TRBD1 (6 bases). Germline loops: CDR1 DFQATT, CDR2 SNEGSKA (reference sequence). This CDR3 comprises 11 residues. V gave up 8 bases and J gave up 11 bases, with 18 bases separating them. In DNA form, the CDR3 reads TGCAGTTTCCACTCGACAGGTGCGGCTTTCTTT. Translation gives CSFHSTGAAFF.

The rearrangement links TRBV28 to TRBJ2-5; weak D call: TRBD1 (6 bases). The CDR3 runs 15 residues. Between the trimmed V and J ends, which lost 6 bases and 4 bases, there was a span of 18 bases. Germline CDR1 is MDHEN and CDR2 is SYDVKM. The CDR3 region is CASSQLVGAIETQYF. CDR3 nucleotide sequence: TGTGCCAGCAGCCAACTAGTGGGGGCTATAGAGACCCAGTACTTC.

The gene calls are TRBV7-2 and TRBJ2-5; 10 nucleotides align to TRBD1. The J call is doubtful: the DNA matches TRBJ2-7 better. CDR1 SGHTA and CDR2 FQGNSA come from the germline V gene. CDR3 size: 15 residues. CDR3 sequence reads: CASSGTGQGNYEQYF. The CDR3 nucleotides are TGTGCCAGCAGCGGTACGGGACAGGGGAACTACGAGCAGTACTTC.

The V gene is TRBV20-1, the J gene TRBJ2-1; 11 bases agree with TRBD2. This CDR3 region has 14 residues. Germline V gene data show CDR1 as DFQATT and CDR2 as SNEGSKA (reference sequence). V dropped 7 bases and J dropped 3; count of bases not matched to a gene: 5. The CDR3 DNA follows: TGCAGTGTCCCGACTAGCGGGGTCTACAATGAGCAGTTCTTC. Residues: CSVPTSGVYNEQFF.

V is TRBV15 and J is TRBJ1-2; no firm D call. The CDR3 is 13 amino acids. The ends were cut back, 5 bases at V and 5 bases at J, with 12 bases in the middle. CDR1 is LNHNV, CDR2 YYDKDF, per germline (reference sequence). This chain's CDR3 is CATSAGGEYGYTF. The CDR3 DNA sequence: TGTGCCACCAGCGCAGGAGGAGAATATGGCTACACCTTC.